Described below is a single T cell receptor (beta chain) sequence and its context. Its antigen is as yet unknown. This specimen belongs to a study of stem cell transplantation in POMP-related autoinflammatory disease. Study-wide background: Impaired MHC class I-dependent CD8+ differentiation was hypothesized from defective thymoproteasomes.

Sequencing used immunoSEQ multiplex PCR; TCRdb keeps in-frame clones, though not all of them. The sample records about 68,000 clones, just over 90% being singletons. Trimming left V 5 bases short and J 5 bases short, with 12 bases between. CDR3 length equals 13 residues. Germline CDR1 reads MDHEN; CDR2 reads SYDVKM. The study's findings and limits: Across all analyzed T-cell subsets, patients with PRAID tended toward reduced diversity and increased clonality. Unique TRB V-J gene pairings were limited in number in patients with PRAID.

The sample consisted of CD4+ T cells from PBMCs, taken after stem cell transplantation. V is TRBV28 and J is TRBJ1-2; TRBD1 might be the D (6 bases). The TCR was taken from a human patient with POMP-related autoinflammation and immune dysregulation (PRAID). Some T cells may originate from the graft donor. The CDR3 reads CASSEGGAYGYTF. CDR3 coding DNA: TGTGCCAGCAGTGAAGGGGGGGCTTATGGCTACACCTTC.